This TCR beta chain stems from a study of graft-versus-host responses after intestinal transplantation. Study-wide results and limits: Recipient-marrow GvH clones were detected, some having first appeared in ileum or blood.

Germline-derived CDR1 and CDR2 are SGHTA and FQGNSA. The CDR3 covers 16 residues. V lost 5 bases and J 0 bases, leaving 16 bases between the germline ends. Concerning this clone: No antigen is known for it.

Repertoires were generated with immunoSEQ multiplex PCR, while TCRdb's copy carries only in-frame clones and drops some. Here the sample spans 45,000 to 50,000 clones, nearly 95% being singletons. The receptor was isolated from a human donor who was the organ donor for an intestinal transplant. Sequenced material: unstimulated CD4+ T cells sorted from spleen or lymph node cells, taken before transplant. This chain joins TRBV7-2 and TRBJ2-5; a possible D gene is TRBD2 (6 bases). This CDR3 reads CASSALGRTYQETQYF. CDR3 nucleotides: TGTGCCAGCAGCGCTTTGGGGAGGACATACCAAGAGACCCAGTACTTC.